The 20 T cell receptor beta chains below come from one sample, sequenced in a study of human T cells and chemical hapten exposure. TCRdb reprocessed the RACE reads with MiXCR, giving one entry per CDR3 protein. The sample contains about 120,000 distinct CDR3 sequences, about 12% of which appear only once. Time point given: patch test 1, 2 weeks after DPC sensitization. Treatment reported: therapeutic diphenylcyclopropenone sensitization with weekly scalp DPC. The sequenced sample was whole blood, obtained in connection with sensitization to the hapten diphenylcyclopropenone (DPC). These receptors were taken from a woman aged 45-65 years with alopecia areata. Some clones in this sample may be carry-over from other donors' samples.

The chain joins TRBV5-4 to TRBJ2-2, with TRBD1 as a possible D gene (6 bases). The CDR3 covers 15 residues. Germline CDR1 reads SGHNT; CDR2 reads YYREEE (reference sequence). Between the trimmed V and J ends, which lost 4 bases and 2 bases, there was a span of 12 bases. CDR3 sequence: CASSTQGLNTGELFF. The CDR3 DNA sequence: TGTGCCAGCAGCACCCAGGGGCTAAACACCGGGGAGCTGTTTTTT.

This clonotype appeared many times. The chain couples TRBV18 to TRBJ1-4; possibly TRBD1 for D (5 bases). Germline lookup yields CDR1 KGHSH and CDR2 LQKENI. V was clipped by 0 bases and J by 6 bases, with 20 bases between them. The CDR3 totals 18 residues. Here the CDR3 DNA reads TGTGCCAGCTCACCACCGTCTCGAGCACGGCGGGGACATGAAAAACTGTTTTTT. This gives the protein CASSPPSRARRGHEKLFF.

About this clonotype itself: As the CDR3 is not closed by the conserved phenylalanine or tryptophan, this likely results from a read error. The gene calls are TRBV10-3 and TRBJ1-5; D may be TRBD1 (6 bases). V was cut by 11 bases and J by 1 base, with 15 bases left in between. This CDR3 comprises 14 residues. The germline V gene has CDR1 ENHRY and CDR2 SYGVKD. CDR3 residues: CAAGGQRSNQPQHI. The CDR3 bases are TGTGCCGCGGGAGGACAGAGGAGCAATCAGCCCCAGCATATT.

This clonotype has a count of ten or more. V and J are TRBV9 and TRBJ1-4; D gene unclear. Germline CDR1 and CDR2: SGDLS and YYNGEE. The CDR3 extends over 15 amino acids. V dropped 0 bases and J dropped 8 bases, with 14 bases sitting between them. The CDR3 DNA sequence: TGTGCCAGCAGCGTAGAAGATAGGTGGGCGGAAAAACTGTTTTTT. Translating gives CASSVEDRWAEKLFF.

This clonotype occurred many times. The CDR3 coding sequence is TGTGCCACCAGTGATTTGGGGCTAGCGGGAGAGGATACGCAGTATTTT. Its protein is CATSDLGLAGEDTQYF. This chain uses TRBV24-1 with TRBJ2-3, with 10 bases matching TRBD2. This CDR3 is built from 16 residues. After removal of 0 bases from V and 6 bases from J, the junction contained 5 bases not matched to a gene. The V gene's germline CDR1 is KGHDR and CDR2 SFDVKD.

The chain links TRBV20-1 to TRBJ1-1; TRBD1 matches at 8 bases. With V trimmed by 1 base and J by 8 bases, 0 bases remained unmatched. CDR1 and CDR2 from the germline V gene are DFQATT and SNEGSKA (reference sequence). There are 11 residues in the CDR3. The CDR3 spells CSARGQGEAFF. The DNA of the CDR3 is TGCAGTGCTAGAGGACAGGGGGAAGCTTTCTTT.

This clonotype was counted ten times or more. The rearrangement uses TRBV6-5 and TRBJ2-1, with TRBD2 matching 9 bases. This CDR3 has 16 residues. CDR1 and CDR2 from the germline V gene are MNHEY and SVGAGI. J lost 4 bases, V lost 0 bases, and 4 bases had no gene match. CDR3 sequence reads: CASSYSVLAGYNEQFF. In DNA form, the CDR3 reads TGTGCCAGCAGTTACTCGGTCCTAGCGGGGTACAATGAGCAGTTCTTC.

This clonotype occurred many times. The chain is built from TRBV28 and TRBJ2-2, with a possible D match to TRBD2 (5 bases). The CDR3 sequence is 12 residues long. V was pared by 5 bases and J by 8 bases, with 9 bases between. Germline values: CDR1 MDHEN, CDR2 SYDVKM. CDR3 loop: CASSLARGELFF. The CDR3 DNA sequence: TGTGCCAGCAGTCTAGCCCGAGGGGAGCTGTTTTTT.

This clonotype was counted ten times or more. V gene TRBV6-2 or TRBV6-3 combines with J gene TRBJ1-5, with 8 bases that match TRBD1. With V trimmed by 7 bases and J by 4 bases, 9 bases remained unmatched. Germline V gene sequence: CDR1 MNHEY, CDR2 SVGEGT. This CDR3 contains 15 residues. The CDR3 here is CASKDRVEWNQPQHF. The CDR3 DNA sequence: TGTGCCAGCAAGGACAGGGTAGAATGGAATCAGCCCCAGCATTTT.

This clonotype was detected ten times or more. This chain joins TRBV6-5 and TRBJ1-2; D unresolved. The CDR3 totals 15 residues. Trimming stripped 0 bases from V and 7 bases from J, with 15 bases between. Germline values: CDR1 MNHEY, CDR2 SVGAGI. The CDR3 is CASSYSNIGIRGYTF. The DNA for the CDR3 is TGTGCCAGCAGTTACTCGAATATTGGGATACGTGGCTACACCTTC.

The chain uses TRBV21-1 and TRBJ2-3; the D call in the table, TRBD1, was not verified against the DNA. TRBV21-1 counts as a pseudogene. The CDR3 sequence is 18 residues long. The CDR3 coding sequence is TGTGCCAGCAGCAAAGCCAGGGAACGACATCTGATCACAGATACGCAGTATTTT. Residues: CASSKARERHLITDTQYF.

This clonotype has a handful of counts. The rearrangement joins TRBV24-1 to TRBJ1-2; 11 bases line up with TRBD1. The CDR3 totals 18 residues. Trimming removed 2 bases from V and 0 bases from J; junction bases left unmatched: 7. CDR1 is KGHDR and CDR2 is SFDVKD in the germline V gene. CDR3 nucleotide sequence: TGTGCCACCAGTGATTCCCGGACAGGGGGCCGCACTAACTATGGCTACACCTTC. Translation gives CATSDSRTGGRTNYGYTF.

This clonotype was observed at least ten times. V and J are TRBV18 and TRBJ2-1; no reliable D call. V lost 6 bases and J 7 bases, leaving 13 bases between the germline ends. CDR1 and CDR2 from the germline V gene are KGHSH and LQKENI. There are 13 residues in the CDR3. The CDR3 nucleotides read TGTGCCAGCTCCGGTTCCATCCCGAATGAGCAGTTCTTC. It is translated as CASSGSIPNEQFF.

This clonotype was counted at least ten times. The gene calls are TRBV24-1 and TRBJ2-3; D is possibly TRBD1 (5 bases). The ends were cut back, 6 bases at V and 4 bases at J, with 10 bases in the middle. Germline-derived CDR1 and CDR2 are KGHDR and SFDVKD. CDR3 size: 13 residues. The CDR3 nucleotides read TGTGCCACCAGTAATAGACAGCCAGATACGCAGTATTTT. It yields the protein CATSNRQPDTQYF.

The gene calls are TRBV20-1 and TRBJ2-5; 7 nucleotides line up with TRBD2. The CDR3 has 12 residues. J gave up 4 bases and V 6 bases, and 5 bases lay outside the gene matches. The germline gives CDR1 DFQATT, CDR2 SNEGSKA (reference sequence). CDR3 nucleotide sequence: TGCAGTGCAGGACTAGTTCGAGAGACCCAGTACTTC. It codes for CSAGLVRETQYF.

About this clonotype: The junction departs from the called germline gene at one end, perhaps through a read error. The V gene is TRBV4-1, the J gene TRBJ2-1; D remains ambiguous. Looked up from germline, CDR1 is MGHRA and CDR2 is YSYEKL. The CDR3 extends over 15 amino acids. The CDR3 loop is CASRQADGSYNEQFF. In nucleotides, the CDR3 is TGCGCCAGCAGACAAGCCGACGGTTCCTACAATGAGCAGTTCTTC.

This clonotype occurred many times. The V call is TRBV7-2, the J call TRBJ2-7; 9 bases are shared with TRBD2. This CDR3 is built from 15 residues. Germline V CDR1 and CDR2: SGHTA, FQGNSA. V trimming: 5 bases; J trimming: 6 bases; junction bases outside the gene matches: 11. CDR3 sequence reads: CASSQLRTSDREQYF. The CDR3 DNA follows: TGTGCCAGCAGCCAACTTAGGACTAGCGACCGCGAGCAGTACTTC.

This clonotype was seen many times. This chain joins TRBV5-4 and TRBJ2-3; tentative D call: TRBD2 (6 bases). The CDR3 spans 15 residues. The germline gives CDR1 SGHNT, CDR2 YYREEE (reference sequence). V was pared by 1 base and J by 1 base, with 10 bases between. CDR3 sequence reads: CASSLRVAGTDTQYF. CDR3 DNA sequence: TGTGCCAGCAGCTTGAGGGTAGCGGGCACAGATACGCAGTATTTT.

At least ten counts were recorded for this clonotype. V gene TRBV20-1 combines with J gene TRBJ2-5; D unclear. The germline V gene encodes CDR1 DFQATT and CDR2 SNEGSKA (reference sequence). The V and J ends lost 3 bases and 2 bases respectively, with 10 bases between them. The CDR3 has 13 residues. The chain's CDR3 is CSASDRLQETQYF. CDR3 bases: TGCAGTGCTAGCGACCGTCTACAAGAGACCCAGTACTTC.

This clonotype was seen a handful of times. CDR3 DNA: TGCGCCAGCAGCGCCGGGACAGGGGCTCGGGCAGATACGCAGTATTTT. Translation: CASSAGTGARADTQYF. The chain employs TRBV5-1 and TRBJ2-3; 10 positions match TRBD1. The V segment lost 4 bases and the J segment 4 bases; nucleotides outside the gene matches: 9. This CDR3 is built from 16 residues. CDR1 SGHRS and CDR2 YFSETQ come from the germline V gene.